This TCR beta chain was profiled in a study of shared clonotypes between healthy human individuals. Study-level information: Samples came from two female and a few male donors aged 18 to 49.

This clone was detected a few times. The antigen is unknown. Study-wide results and caveats: Read depth was anticipated to influence clonotype sharing among donors. Generally, naive subsets came out with larger estimated richness than memory subsets.

Among the donors, all were Caucasian adults who lived in Nashville, Tennessee. Some clones are missing from TCRdb's copy, which holds only in-frame ones; the method was immunoSEQ multiplex PCR. The sample gives some 2.3 million clones, approximately 95% of which show up once; 0.35% to 0.5% is in the top ten. The germline V gene encodes CDR1 SNHLY and CDR2 FYNNEI. V was pared by 6 bases and J by 0 bases, with 12 bases between. This CDR3 has 15 amino acids. The gene calls are TRBV2 and TRBJ1-5; D uncertain. The clonotype originates from a man between 18 and 29 years old in good health. Some clones in this sample may be carry-over from other donors' samples. The sample was naive CD4+ T cells from PBMCs. Subset reported: CD45RA+ positively selected. The CDR3, as DNA: TGTGCCAGCAGCCTTGGGAGAAATAGCAATCAGCCCCAGCATTTT. Translated: CASSLGRNSNQPQHF.